The sequence of this T cell receptor (beta chain) was determined in a study of technical replicates of blood from four donors (dated by TCRdb to the late 2010s). Note on this clone: Its antigen remains unidentified. No much larger clonotype is one base removed from it; base qualities were not supplied.

The protocol used for the library was the immunoSEQ multiplex PCR assay. In its TCRdb copy, this immuneACCESS table keeps in-frame sequences only and misses some clones. Where compared with another copy, unresolved V genes explain less than half of these, and the others have no known cause. The sample table holds tens of thousands of clones, of which 98% were seen once. Of the sample, about 0.16% falls within the top ten clones. The V end gives up 2 bases and the J end 3 bases, leaving 3 bases in the junction not matched to a gene. The CDR3 measures 13 amino acids from cysteine to phenylalanine. Left in the record is the CDR3 DNA by itself, 39 bases read in frame from the first base. The germline V gene gives CDR1 as SQVTM and CDR2 as ANQGSEA.

The sequence joins TRBV29-1 to TRBJ2-7; 8 central nucleotides agree with TRBD1. The TCR originated in a human donor in good health. The sequencing sample was made of T cells isolated from PBMCs. The CDR3 protein: CSVERTGRYEQYF. The nucleotides read TGCAGCGTTGAAAGGACAGGGCGCTACGAGCAGTACTTC.